The 7 T cell receptor beta chains below come from one sample, sequenced in a study of blood T cell repertoires in COVID-19. Measured with immunoSEQ multiplex PCR; TCRdb has only the in-frame clones, and not every one. The table records 190,000 or so clones, around 85% of them present only once. The material sequenced was peripheral blood. The source of these receptors is a woman aged 80 or older with acute or convalescent COVID-19.

The DNA for the CDR3 is TGTGCCAGCAGCTTGGAGCTAGCGGGATCCTACAATGAGCAGTTCTTC. This translates into CASSLELAGSYNEQFF. This chain joins TRBV5-4 and TRBJ2-1, with 9 bases aligning to TRBD2. Trimming at V came to 0 bases and at J to 1 base, leaving 2 bases not matched to a gene. CDR1 SGHNT and CDR2 YYREEE come from the germline V gene (reference sequence). This CDR3 spans 16 amino acids.

V usage is TRBV18 and J usage is TRBJ1-3, with D hard to call. Germline loops: CDR1 KGHSH, CDR2 LQKENI. The V end lost 6 bases, the J end lost 1 base, and 16 bases lay between the germline ends. The CDR3 extends over 16 amino acids. CDR3 coding DNA: TGTGCCAGCTCCACCCGAGGTTTCCCGTCTGGAAACACCATATATTTT. Encoded protein: CASSTRGFPSGNTIYF. Variable domain in full (rest from reference TRBV18 and TRBJ1-3): NAGVMQNPRHLVRRRGQEARLRCSPMKGHSHVYWYRQLPEEGLKFMVYLQKENIIDESGMPKERFSAEFPKEGPSILRIQQVVRGDSAAYFCASSTRGFPSGNTIYFGEGSWLTVV.

This sequence joins TRBV3-1 (or the pseudogene TRBV3-2) and TRBJ1-5; D gene ambiguous. CDR1 is LGHDT, CDR2 YNNKEL, per germline (reference sequence). The CDR3 is 13 residues long. The V gene lost 4 bases and the J gene lost 2 bases, with 6 bases spanning the gap. DNA for the CDR3: TGTGCCAGCAGCCCCCCGGGCAATCAGCCCCAGCATTTT. Translation gives CASSPPGNQPQHF.

V usage is TRBV6-5 and J usage is TRBJ1-5; TRBD1 matches at 12 bases. The CDR3 length is 15 residues. Trimming at V came to 6 bases and at J to 3 bases, leaving 3 bases not matched to a gene. The germline gives CDR1 MNHEY, CDR2 SVGAGI. CDR3 sequence reads: CASREGQGANQPQHF. CDR3 nucleotide sequence: TGTGCCAGCAGGGAGGGACAGGGGGCCAATCAGCCCCAGCATTTT.

V gene TRBV19 combines with J gene TRBJ1-2; the D is unclear. The CDR3 length is 14 residues. In germline, CDR1 is LNHDA, CDR2 SQIVND (reference sequence). The germline V and J ends were trimmed by 0 bases and 3 bases, with 8 bases remaining between them. CDR3: CASSIDRFDYGYTF. CDR3 nucleotides: TGTGCCAGTAGTATAGACAGGTTTGACTATGGCTACACCTTC.

J is TRBJ1-2 and V is TRBV5-6; 11 bases match TRBD1. V lost 7 bases to trimming and J lost 5 bases; unmatched junction nucleotides: 7. This CDR3 comprises 14 residues. Germline V gene lookup returns CDR1 SGHDT and CDR2 YYEEEE. CDR3 loop: CASDKRDRGYGYTF. The CDR3 nucleotides read TGTGCCAGCGACAAGAGGGACAGGGGGTATGGCTACACCTTC. Drawing the rest from reference TRBV5-6 and TRBJ1-2, the complete variable domain is DAGVTQSPTHLIKTRGQQVTLRCSPKSGHDTVSWYQQALGQGPQFIFQYYEEEERQRGNFPDRFSGHQFPNYSSELNVNALLLGDSALYLCASDKRDRGYGYTFGSGTRLTVV.

The chain links TRBV15 to TRBJ1-4; D may be TRBD1 (6 bases). V was shortened by 3 bases and J by 6 bases, with 20 bases between the two germline ends. This CDR3 comprises 17 residues. Germline V CDR1 and CDR2: LNHNV, YYDKDF (reference sequence). The CDR3 sequence: CATSRAPTGKGDEKLFF. The CDR3 DNA follows: TGTGCCACCAGCAGGGCCCCCACAGGGAAAGGCGATGAAAAACTGTTTTTT. Full variable domain (missing parts from reference TRBV15 and TRBJ1-4): DAMVIQNPRYQVTQFGKPVTLSCSQTLNHNVMYWYQQKSSQAPKLLFHYYDKDFNNEADTPDNFQSRRPNTSFCFLDIRSPGLGDTAMYLCATSRAPTGKGDEKLFFGSGTQLSVL.